This TCR beta chain stems from a study of blood T cells in healthy people across ages. As regards this clonotype: Its matching antigen is unknown.

Germline V CDR1 and CDR2: SNHLY, FYNNEI. V was pared by 8 bases and J by 4 bases, with 7 bases of the junction left unmatched. This CDR3 contains 15 residues. Points from the study as a whole: While age rose, TCR beta diversity per million T cells dropped in a roughly linear way. Bulk PBMC profiling left naive and antigen-experienced comparisons inconclusive.

Those donating, healthy Caucasian individuals from Russia, were aged roughly 6 to 95. The authors ran a second PCR of roughly 6 to 12 cycles using a sample-barcoded 5' primer and a J-beta primer mix. Every molecule of cDNA carried a tag from a template-switch adaptor with 12 random nucleotides. TCRdb processed the 5' RACE reads anew with MiXCR; each CDR3 protein has one entry. This table has 550,000 to 700,000 distinct CDR3 sequences, 27% appearing once. The receptor's source is a woman aged 70-85 years in good health. Sequenced input: blood. The rearrangement joins TRBV2 to TRBJ2-5; the match to TRBD2 covers 13 bases. As DNA, the CDR3 is TGTGCCAGCGGAACTAGCGGGGGGGCAGGAGAGACCCAGTACTTC. Residues: CASGTSGGAGETQYF.